Sequencing of this T cell receptor beta chain was carried out in a study of response to subunit inactivated influenza vaccine. Each CDR3 protein gets one entry after TCRdb re-called the RT-PCR reads with MiXCR. The sample includes some 550,000 distinct CDR3 sequences, under 30% of them seen just once. The sample was also linked to a second study, of T cells expressing NK-cell markers. That report adds: The TCR beta cDNA came from 5'RACE template switching with UMIs.

The TCR sequence derives from a man aged 50 or older who received an inactivated influenza vaccine. The specimen was CD4+ T cells sorted from PBMCs, collected about 13 days after vaccination.

The CDR3 DNA reads as TGTGCCAGCAGCGTATCTGGTAGCGGGGGCGCCTGGGCCGGGGAGCTGTTTTTT. Protein: CASSVSGSGGAWAGELFF. J is TRBJ2-2 and V is TRBV9, with 9 bases matching TRBD2. Germline CDR1 SGDLS, CDR2 YYNGEE. The CDR3 has 18 residues. The V and J ends lost 1 base and 6 bases, in that order; junction bases with no gene match: 13.